These 24 T cell receptor beta chains originate from one sample sequenced in a study of T cell changes during pregnancy in multiple sclerosis. Profiling relied on immunoSEQ multiplex PCR, and the TCRdb table lists in-frame clones only, not all of them. Found here are fewer than 40,000 clones, roughly nine tenths of them singletons; the top ten hold 10%. The sequencing here drew on CD8+ T cells from peripheral blood mononuclear cells, taken in the second trimester of pregnancy. The receptor set was obtained from a female donor with multiple sclerosis, enrolled in a pregnancy study.

This sequence joins TRBV5-4 and TRBJ1-1; D is ambiguous. The V and J ends lost 5 bases and 8 bases respectively, with 16 bases between them. The CDR3 spans 13 residues. Germline values: CDR1 SGHNT, CDR2 YYREEE (reference sequence). The CDR3 DNA reads as TGTGCCAGCAGAACATTAGACGGGAACGAAGCTTTCTTT. Its translation is CASRTLDGNEAFF. Together with reference TRBV5-4 and TRBJ1-1, the CDR3 gives the full variable domain: ETGVTQSPTHLIKTRGQQVTLRCSSQSGHNTVSWYQQALGQGPQFIFQYYREEENGRGNFPPRFSGLQFPNYSSELNVNALELDDSALYLCASRTLDGNEAFFGQGTRLTVV.

This chain connects TRBV11-2 to TRBJ2-7, with 8 bases that match TRBD1. CDR3 size: 14 residues. Germline V gene data show CDR1 as SGHAT and CDR2 as FQNNGV. Trimming cost V 6 bases and J 2 bases; bases outside gene matches: 6. CDR3 nucleotides: TGTGCCAGCAGTCTCAGGGGGCCAGCCTACGAGCAGTACTTC. Translated, it gives CASSLRGPAYEQYF. Drawing the rest from reference TRBV11-2 and TRBJ2-7, the complete variable domain is EAGVAQSPRYKIIEKRQSVAFWCNPISGHATLYWYQQILGQGPKLLIQFQNNGVVDDSQLPKDRFSAERLKGVDSTLKIQPAKLEDSAVYLCASSLRGPAYEQYFGPGTRLTVT.

The rearrangement uses TRBV11-2 and TRBJ2-7; no clear D gene. CDR1 and CDR2 (germline): SGHAT, FQNNGV. V lost 5 bases and J lost 1, with 12 bases in between. The CDR3 is 14 amino acids. The CDR3 spells CASSPGQISYEQYF. The CDR3 DNA sequence: TGTGCCAGCAGCCCGGGTCAGATTTCCTACGAGCAGTACTTC.

The genes are TRBV11-2 and TRBJ1-3; possible D gene TRBD1, 6 bases. There are 15 residues in the CDR3. The V and J ends lost 6 bases and 2 bases respectively, with 14 bases between them. Germline CDR1 is SGHAT and CDR2 is FQNNGV. CDR3 region: CASRPGQSAGNTIYF. The CDR3 DNA is TGTGCCAGCAGACCAGGACAGTCTGCTGGAAACACCATATATTTT.

This chain uses TRBV30 with TRBJ1-1; 8 bases are shared with TRBD1. Per the germline V gene, CDR1 is GTSNPN and CDR2 is SVGIG (reference sequence). The V and J ends lost 3 bases and 2 bases, in that order; junction bases with no gene match: 8. The CDR3 runs 15 residues. For the CDR3, the DNA is TGTGCCTGGAGCCCCCCGGACAGGGTTAACACTGAAGCTTTCTTT. It yields the protein CAWSPPDRVNTEAFF.

This chain links TRBV9 with TRBJ2-1; TRBD2 agrees at 10 bases. The ends lost 3 bases at V and 8 bases at J; junction bases unmatched: 5. The CDR3 contains 14 residues. The germline V gene encodes CDR1 SGDLS and CDR2 YYNGEE. This CDR3 is CASSALAGAHEQFF. In DNA, the CDR3 is TGTGCCAGCAGCGCCCTAGCGGGAGCCCATGAGCAGTTCTTC. Combining the CDR3 with reference TRBV9 and TRBJ2-1 gives the whole variable domain DSGVTQTPKHLITATGQRVTLRCSPRSGDLSVYWYQQSLDQGLQFLIQYYNGEERAKGNILERFSAQQFPDLHSELNLSSLELGDSALYFCASSALAGAHEQFFGPGTRLTVL.

The chain recombines TRBV28 with TRBJ2-1, with a tentative D call TRBD2 (6 bases). The germline V and J ends were trimmed by 6 bases and 0 bases, with 15 bases remaining between them. This CDR3 is built from 16 residues. The V gene's germline CDR1 is MDHEN and CDR2 SYDVKM. In DNA form, the CDR3 reads TGTGCCAGCAGCCTGGGACTGTCAAGCTCCTACAATGAGCAGTTCTTC. It is translated as CASSLGLSSSYNEQFF.

V is TRBV7-3 and J is TRBJ2-7; no reliable D call. The CDR3 is made up of 13 amino acids. Germline V gene sequence: CDR1 SGHTA, CDR2 FQGTGA. Trimming left V 2 bases short and J 13 bases short, with 18 bases between. In nucleotides, the CDR3 is TGTGCCAGCAGCTTACTCCCGAGACAAGAATTATACTTC. As protein: CASSLLPRQELYF.

V is TRBV11-2 and J is TRBJ2-7; 9 positions agree with TRBD1. The trim removed 4 bases at V and 4 bases at J, leaving 2 bases unmatched. This CDR3 is 13 amino acids long. The germline CDR1 and CDR2 sequences are SGHAT and FQNNGV. The CDR3 bases are TGTGCCAGCAGCTCCGGACAGGGGTACGAGCAGTACTTC. Translated, it gives CASSSGQGYEQYF.

The V call is TRBV9, the J call TRBJ2-6; 7 nucleotides align to TRBD2. The V segment lost 2 bases and the J segment 4 bases; nucleotides outside the gene matches: 6. The length of the CDR3 is 16 residues. The germline CDR1 and CDR2 sequences are SGDLS and YYNGEE. The CDR3 coding sequence is TGTGCCAGCAGCGTCCCGGGGGGTGAGGGGGCCAACGTCCTGACTTTC. Translated: CASSVPGGEGANVLTF. Drawing the rest from reference TRBV9 and TRBJ2-6, the complete variable domain is DSGVTQTPKHLITATGQRVTLRCSPRSGDLSVYWYQQSLDQGLQFLIQYYNGEERAKGNILERFSAQQFPDLHSELNLSSLELGDSALYFCASSVPGGEGANVLTFGAGSRLTVL.

In its sample, this clone was seen once. The J gene is TRBJ2-1, the V gene TRBV27, with 9 bases identical to TRBD2. CDR3 length equals 16 residues. The germline V gene encodes CDR1 MNHEY and CDR2 SMNVEV (reference sequence). With V trimmed by 2 bases and J by 2 bases, 4 bases remained unmatched. The CDR3 DNA follows: TGTGCCAGCAGTTTAGAGACTAGCGGACCCTACAATGAGCAGTTCTTC. Translating gives CASSLETSGPYNEQFF.

The rearrangement links TRBV1 to TRBJ2-3; TRBD2, the D gene given by the table, was not confirmed from the DNA. TRBV1 is classified as a pseudogene. This CDR3 has 17 amino acids. The CDR3 reads CTSSQAPEAGVGDTQYF. The CDR3 DNA sequence: TGCACCAGCAGCCAAGCGCCTGAAGCGGGAGTAGGGGATACGCAGTATTTT.

The chain couples TRBV10-3 to TRBJ1-2, with 9 bases identical to TRBD1. V lost 0 bases, J lost 5 bases, and 7 bases stayed unmatched. The CDR3 has 16 amino acids. Germline values: CDR1 ENHRY, CDR2 SYGVKD. The CDR3 loop reads CAISESTGQGGYGYTF. As DNA, the CDR3 is TGTGCCATCAGTGAGTCGACGGGACAGGGAGGGTATGGCTACACCTTC.

V gene TRBV5-1 combines with J gene TRBJ2-1; 8 bases line up with TRBD2. Germline values: CDR1 SGHRS, CDR2 YFSETQ. V lost 0 bases to trimming and J lost 0 bases; unmatched junction nucleotides: 8. The CDR3 loop spans 18 amino acids. CDR3 protein: CASSLAGLAGDSYNEQFF. The CDR3 DNA sequence: TGCGCCAGCAGCTTGGCAGGTCTAGCGGGCGACTCCTACAATGAGCAGTTCTTC. Full variable domain (remainder filled in from reference TRBV5-1 and TRBJ2-1): KAGVTQTPRYLIKTRGQQVTLSCSPISGHRSVSWYQQTPGQGLQFLFEYFSETQRNKGNFPGRFSGRQFSNSRSEMNVSTLELGDSALYLCASSLAGLAGDSYNEQFFGPGTRLTVL.

This clone ranks as medium-sized. This rearrangement joins TRBV4-1 to TRBJ2-5, with D perhaps TRBD1 (5 bases). Trimming stripped 3 bases from V and 1 base from J, with 12 bases between. Germline loops: CDR1 MGHRA, CDR2 YSYEKL. CDR3 length equals 15 residues. CDR3 sequence: CASSQAHRSQETQYF. In DNA form, the CDR3 reads TGCGCCAGCAGCCAGGCTCACAGGAGCCAAGAGACCCAGTACTTC.

The chain employs TRBV4-1 and TRBJ2-7, with TRBD1 matching over 9 bases. The CDR3 runs to 14 residues. Germline CDR1 and CDR2: MGHRA and YSYEKL. Unmatched junction bases numbered 7, after V lost 5 bases and J lost 5 bases. CDR3 in amino acids: CASSAHGTGNEQYF. Here the CDR3 DNA reads TGCGCCAGCAGCGCCCACGGGACAGGGAACGAGCAGTACTTC.

The chain uses TRBV9 and TRBJ2-2; D possibly corresponds to TRBD2 (6 bases). The CDR3 sequence is 13 residues long. Per germline, CDR1 SGDLS and CDR2 YYNGEE. CDR3 loop: CAVGSSATGELFF. The DNA for the CDR3 is TGTGCAGTCGGGAGTTCAGCCACCGGGGAGCTGTTTTTT.

The chain has TRBV7-9 and TRBJ2-7; 9 bases map to TRBD1. The trim removed 5 bases at V and 7 bases at J, leaving 3 bases unmatched. Germline V gene lookup returns CDR1 SEHNR and CDR2 FQNEAQ (reference sequence). This CDR3 has 12 amino acids. CDR3 residues: CASSRDRDEQYF. The CDR3 coding sequence is TGTGCCAGCAGCCGGGACAGGGATGAGCAGTACTTC.

The J gene is TRBJ2-2, the V gene TRBV6-1; TRBD1 matches 8 bases. The V gene's germline CDR1 is MNHNS and CDR2 SASEGT. V shed 4 bases, J shed 3 bases, and the junction held 4 bases outside the gene matches. This CDR3 region has 15 residues. The CDR3 is CASSADRDYTGELFF. CDR3 coding DNA: TGTGCCAGCAGTGCGGACAGGGATTACACCGGGGAGCTGTTTTTT.

By frequency in the sample, this clone is medium-sized (0.01 to 0.1%). The CDR3 protein is CASSSGGELFF. The CDR3 DNA reads as TGTGCCAGCAGTTCCGGCGGGGAGCTGTTTTTT. The chain has TRBV27 and TRBJ2-2; unclear D gene. Deletions cut 4 bases from V and 7 bases from J, with 4 bases between. The CDR3 length is 11 residues. Germline CDR1 reads MNHEY; CDR2 reads SMNVEV (reference sequence).

This clone was recorded a few times. V gene TRBV7-9 combines with J gene TRBJ1-2, with 7 positions matching TRBD1. Per the germline V gene, CDR1 is SEHNR and CDR2 is FQNEAQ (reference sequence). J was trimmed by 2 bases and V by 5 bases; bases with no gene match: 2. The CDR3 contains 13 residues. The CDR3 nucleotides read TGTGCCAGCAGCGCGACAGGGAACTATGGCTACACCTTC. Protein sequence: CASSATGNYGYTF. Together with reference TRBV7-9 and TRBJ1-2, the CDR3 gives the full variable domain: DTGVSQNPRHKITKRGQNVTFRCDPISEHNRLYWYRQTLGQGPEFLTYFQNEAQLEKSRLLSDRFSAERPKGSFSTLEIQRTEQGDSAMYLCASSATGNYGYTFGSGTRLTVV.

V usage is TRBV6-1 and J usage is TRBJ1-6, with 8 nucleotides matching TRBD1. Germline V gene lookup returns CDR1 MNHNS and CDR2 SASEGT. Trimming took 4 bases from V and 3 from J; bases not matched to a gene: 8. CDR3 length: 17 residues. CDR3 DNA sequence: TGTGCCAGCAGTGCCAGGGGGCTTGATCTCTATAATTCACCCCTCCACTTT. The encoded protein is CASSARGLDLYNSPLHF.

The chain uses TRBV19 and TRBJ2-7; D might be TRBD2 (6 bases). The CDR3 runs to 13 residues. V lost 3 bases to trimming and J lost 3 bases, with 9 bases between them. The germline CDR1 and CDR2 sequences are LNHDA and SQIVND (reference sequence). CDR3 bases: TGTGCCAGTAGTATTAGGAGGGACTACGAGCAGTACTTC. This codes for CASSIRRDYEQYF.

The gene calls are TRBV5-4 and TRBJ1-1; tentatively, D is TRBD1 (5 bases). CDR1 and CDR2 from the germline V gene are SGHNT and YYREEE (reference sequence). CDR3 size: 11 residues. Between the trimmed V and J ends, which lost 4 bases and 11 bases, there was a span of 12 bases. The CDR3 bases are TGTGCCAGCAGCGAAGGGGAACGGGCTTTCTTT. It encodes CASSEGERAFF.